This record concerns one T cell receptor beta chain sequence. Its antigen is not identified. Use of 60 Vbeta and 13 Jbeta primers characterized the PCR. This table comes from immunoSEQ multiplex PCR, and its TCRdb copy is limited to in-frame clones, with some not included. This table has hundreds of thousands of clones, approximately 82% appearing once. The CDR3 loop spans 14 amino acids. Germline V gives CDR1 KGHSH, CDR2 LQKENI. The germline V and J ends were trimmed by 3 bases and 4 bases, with 12 bases remaining between them. The sample originates from a study of cytomegalovirus exposure and HLA in healthy donors. Study results and limitations: As immune exposure information, only CMV serostatus was available. HLA alleles were associated with roughly 17,000 TCR beta sequences in a later analysis at 0.05 false discovery rate.

This chain uses TRBV18 with TRBJ1-2, with D perhaps TRBD1 (6 bases). The sequenced sample was PBMCs. This receptor was obtained from a man between 18 and 29 years old in good health and CMV-seronegative. CDR3: CASSPGRGGYGYTF. The CDR3 DNA follows: TGTGCCAGCTCACCTGGAAGGGGGGGCTATGGCTACACCTTC.